The next 20 T cell receptor beta chains were all read from a single sample in a study of T cell changes during pregnancy in multiple sclerosis. Profiling relied on immunoSEQ multiplex PCR, and the TCRdb table lists in-frame clones only, not all of them. Found here are roughly 100,000 clones, about nine tenths of them singletons; the top ten hold around 0.8%. Sequenced here: peripheral blood, sampled in the second trimester of pregnancy. These receptors originate from a female donor in good health, enrolled as a control in a pregnancy study.

The rearrangement uses TRBV19 and TRBJ2-1; 8 bases agree with TRBD1. In germline, CDR1 is LNHDA, CDR2 SQIVND (reference sequence). V lost 8 bases, J lost 5 bases, and 17 bases stayed unmatched. The CDR3 consists of 17 residues. CDR3 nucleotides: TGTGCCAGTGCAGGCCCGTTGGGACAGGCTACTCACAATGAGCAGTTCTTC. Amino acids: CASAGPLGQATHNEQFF.

The DNA for the CDR3 is TGTGCCAGCAGCCCGGGACTTTCGAGCTCCTACGAGCAGTACTTC. Translated, it gives CASSPGLSSSYEQYF. This sequence joins TRBV5-5 and TRBJ2-7; D possibly corresponds to TRBD2 (6 bases). Trimming shortened V by 4 bases and J by 0 bases, and 14 bases separated the two germline ends. Germline CDR1 and CDR2: SGHKS and YYEKEE (reference sequence). The CDR3 is 15 residues long.

The V and J genes are TRBV2 and TRBJ1-2, with TRBD1 as a possible D gene (5 bases). This CDR3 has 14 residues. Germline V gene sequence: CDR1 SNHLY, CDR2 FYNNEI. V lost 3 bases, J lost 8 bases, and 16 bases lay in between. The CDR3 loop reads CASSDWLGVGGYTF. The CDR3 DNA follows: TGTGCCAGCAGTGACTGGTTAGGGGTTGGGGGCTACACCTTC.

Worth noting for this clone: Within the sample, other DNA sequences also encode this same CDR3. The rearrangement links TRBV6-5 to TRBJ2-5, with D hard to call. V was pared by 2 bases and J by 1 base, with 8 bases between. The CDR3 totals 14 residues. Germline loops: CDR1 MNHEY, CDR2 SVGAGI. The CDR3 is CASSYTELQETQYF. CDR3 sequence (DNA): TGTGCCAGCAGTTACACTGAACTCCAAGAGACCCAGTACTTC.

The gene calls are TRBV5-6 and TRBJ2-5; tentative D call: TRBD1 (6 bases). CDR1 and CDR2 from the germline V gene are SGHDT and YYEEEE. The V gene lost 1 base and the J gene lost 5 bases, with 18 bases spanning the gap. CDR3 size: 16 residues. The CDR3 loop reads CASSLRGTTFGETQYF. The CDR3 bases are TGTGCCAGCAGCTTGCGTGGGACAACCTTCGGGGAGACCCAGTACTTC.

The chain combines TRBV7-7 with TRBJ1-2; 9 nucleotides align to TRBD1. The CDR3 has 14 amino acids. Trimming cost V 5 bases and J 6 bases; bases outside gene matches: 7. Germline CDR1 SSHAT, CDR2 FNYEAQ (reference sequence). CDR3 loop: CASSLLDRGNGYTF. In DNA form, the CDR3 reads TGTGCCAGCAGCCTCTTGGACAGGGGTAATGGCTACACCTTC.

This sequence joins TRBV14 and TRBJ2-2, with 7 bases identical to TRBD2. V was pared by 2 bases and J by 0 bases, with 9 bases of the junction left unmatched. The CDR3 runs to 18 residues. The germline V gene encodes CDR1 SGHDN and CDR2 FVKESK. In DNA, the CDR3 is TGTGCCAGCAGCCAAAGGACTAGTGGGGGGTCGAACACCGGGGAGCTGTTTTTT. Its translation: CASSQRTSGGSNTGELFF. Drawing the rest from reference TRBV14 and TRBJ2-2, the complete variable domain is EAGVTQFPSHSVIEKGQTVTLRCDPISGHDNLYWYRRVMGKEIKFLLHFVKESKQDESGMPNNRFLAERTGGTYSTLKVQPAELEDSGVYFCASSQRTSGGSNTGELFFGEGSRLTVL.

V gene TRBV7-7 combines with J gene TRBJ2-5, with a tentative D call TRBD1 (6 bases). Trimming left V 5 bases short and J 5 bases short, with 21 bases between. The CDR3 is 16 amino acids. The germline V gene has CDR1 SSHAT and CDR2 FNYEAQ (reference sequence). CDR3 in amino acids: CASSPRPGTLGETQYF. The CDR3 DNA sequence: TGTGCCAGCAGCCCTCGTCCCGGGACACTTGGGGAGACCCAGTACTTC.

This chain uses TRBV5-8 with TRBJ2-1, with 7 bases matching TRBD1. Germline V CDR1 and CDR2: SGHTS, YDEGEE. The CDR3 is 15 residues long. Trimming removed 5 bases from V and 2 bases from J; junction bases left unmatched: 7. CDR3 region: CASSFRGRAYNEQFF. Written as DNA, the CDR3 is TGTGCCAGCAGTTTTAGGGGGCGCGCCTACAATGAGCAGTTCTTC.

The CDR3 region is CASSPQGAGTGELFF. The CDR3 DNA reads TGTGCCAGCAGTCCTCAGGGGGCGGGCACCGGGGAGCTGTTTTTT. This rearrangement joins TRBV27 to TRBJ2-2; 8 bases line up with TRBD1. Trimming took 5 bases from V and 4 from J; bases not matched to a gene: 6. The CDR3 is made up of 15 amino acids. Germline V gene data show CDR1 as MNHEY and CDR2 as SMNVEV (reference sequence).

The V call is TRBV30, the J call TRBJ2-2; tentatively, D is TRBD2 (5 bases). The germline V gene encodes CDR1 GTSNPN and CDR2 SVGIG (reference sequence). Trimming left V 1 base short and J 5 bases short, with 14 bases between. This CDR3 has 15 residues. The CDR3 nucleotides read TGTGCCTGGAGTGGCCCCCGAAGGGAGACCGGGGAGCTGTTTTTT. Its protein product is CAWSGPRRETGELFF.

The chain links TRBV5-5 to TRBJ2-1, with TRBD2 matching 14 bases. Germline CDR1 SGHKS, CDR2 YYEKEE (reference sequence). With V trimmed by 7 bases and J by 6 bases, 9 bases remained unmatched. The CDR3 length is 16 residues. The chain's CDR3 is CASCGGLAGEGNEQFF. The CDR3 nucleotides are TGTGCCAGCTGTGGGGGACTAGCGGGAGAGGGCAATGAGCAGTTCTTC.

This chain connects TRBV5-8 to TRBJ1-1; unclear D gene. Trimming took 2 bases from V and 4 from J, leaving 9 bases between them. There are 13 residues in the CDR3. Germline V gene lookup returns CDR1 SGHTS and CDR2 YDEGEE. CDR3 sequence (DNA): TGTGCCAGCAGCTTTTCGCGGGGCACTGAAGCTTTCTTT. Translated: CASSFSRGTEAFF.

V gene TRBV6-5 combines with J gene TRBJ2-7; 10 bases are shared with TRBD1. The ends lost 4 bases at V and 7 bases at J; junction bases unmatched: 13. The germline CDR1 and CDR2 sequences are MNHEY and SVGAGI. CDR3 size: 16 residues. CDR3 coding DNA: TGTGCCAGCAGTTCCCTACCGGGACAGGGGCCCTTGGAGCAGTACTTC. Its protein product is CASSSLPGQGPLEQYF.

The chain has TRBV19 and TRBJ1-1; no clear D gene. CDR3 length: 15 residues. The V end lost 1 base, the J end lost 6 bases, and 15 bases lay between the germline ends. Germline V CDR1 and CDR2: LNHDA, SQIVND (reference sequence). CDR3 nucleotides: TGTGCCAGTAGTATAGGACCTGGCGGGAGTCCTGAAGCTTTCTTT. It specifies CASSIGPGGSPEAFF. Full variable domain (rest looked up from reference TRBV19 and TRBJ1-1): DGGITQSPKYLFRKEGQNVTLSCEQNLNHDAMYWYRQDPGQGLRLIYYSQIVNDFQKGDIAEGYSVSREKKESFPLTVTSAQKNPTAFYLCASSIGPGGSPEAFFGQGTRLTVV.

The chain carries TRBV4-3 and TRBJ1-1, with TRBD1 matching 9 bases. Trimming at V came to 3 bases and at J to 4 bases, leaving 9 bases not matched to a gene. CDR3 length: 16 residues. The V gene's germline CDR1 is LGHNA and CDR2 YSLEER. CDR3 DNA: TGCGCCAGCAGCCAGGGACAGGGCACCGGAACCACTGAAGCTTTCTTT. This encodes CASSQGQGTGTTEAFF.

For the CDR3, the DNA is TGTGCTAGTGGTCTCCCGGACAGGACTTTTTACGAGCAGTACTTC. It specifies CASGLPDRTFYEQYF. This chain joins TRBV12-5 and TRBJ2-7; 7 bases agree with TRBD1. Germline V gene lookup returns CDR1 LGHNT and CDR2 FRNRAP. The CDR3 sequence is 15 residues long. Trimming cost V 5 bases and J 4 bases; bases outside gene matches: 11.

The V call is TRBV5-1, the J call TRBJ2-3, with 8 bases fitting TRBD2. The CDR3 has 15 amino acids. V shed 5 bases, J shed 5 bases, and the junction held 10 bases outside the gene matches. Per germline, CDR1 SGHRS and CDR2 YFSETQ. CDR3 DNA sequence: TGCGCCAGCAGACCAGCGGGGGCCGGGGGAGATACGCAGTATTTT. Encoded protein: CASRPAGAGGDTQYF. Variable domain in full (rest from reference TRBV5-1 and TRBJ2-3): KAGVTQTPRYLIKTRGQQVTLSCSPISGHRSVSWYQQTPGQGLQFLFEYFSETQRNKGNFPGRFSGRQFSNSRSEMNVSTLELGDSALYLCASRPAGAGGDTQYFGPGTRLTVL.

The chain has TRBV7-6 and TRBJ1-1; 7 nucleotides match TRBD1. The junction had 5 bases not matched to a gene; V was cut back by 10 bases and J by 6 bases. This CDR3 is built from 11 residues. CDR1 SGHVS and CDR2 FNYEAQ come from the germline V gene. The CDR3 loop reads CATLRGSEAFF. DNA of the CDR3: TGTGCCACTCTCAGGGGGTCTGAAGCTTTCTTT.

The chain couples TRBV30 to TRBJ2-1, with a tentative D call TRBD2 (6 bases). The CDR3 has 15 residues. The V gene lost 6 bases and the J gene lost 3 bases, with 18 bases spanning the gap. Germline CDR1 is GTSNPN and CDR2 is SVGIG (reference sequence). The CDR3, as DNA: TGTGCCTGCACTGGAGGGTATCCGGGCTACAATGAGCAGTTCTTC. The encoded protein is CACTGGYPGYNEQFF.